A single sample is the source of the 30 T cell receptor beta chains below, sequenced in a study of glioma-infiltrating T cells after dendritic cell vaccination. Produced via immunoSEQ multiplex PCR; TCRdb's table is partial and in-frame only. The sample lists about 21,000 clones, around 74% occurring once. Material: blood, obtained before dendritic cell vaccination. These receptors were obtained from a human donor with glioblastoma.

The V and J genes are TRBV6-7 and TRBJ2-1; tentatively, D is TRBD2 (5 bases). TRBV6-7 is reported as an ORF; its role is uncertain. The CDR3 totals 15 residues. Trimming removed 6 bases at V and 2 bases at J, with 14 bases between. The CDR3 loop reads CASSNGRGTYNEQFF. The DNA of the CDR3 is TGTGCCAGCAGCAATGGACGGGGAACCTACAATGAGCAGTTCTTC.

This clone was seen a single time. The chain uses TRBV10-3 and TRBJ2-5, with 10 bases matching TRBD2. CDR1 ENHRY and CDR2 SYGVKD come from the germline V gene. This CDR3 is 16 amino acids long. With 2 bases clipped from V and 5 bases from J, the junction kept 8 bases outside the gene matches. CDR3 nucleotide sequence: TGTGCCATCAGTGAGCCTGGACTAGCGGAGGGGGAGACCCAGTACTTC. It specifies CAISEPGLAEGETQYF.

This clone is a singleton in its sample. The genes are TRBV2 and TRBJ2-3; weak D call: TRBD2 (6 bases). Germline values: CDR1 SNHLY, CDR2 FYNNEI. Trimming shortened V by 3 bases and J by 2 bases, and 15 bases separated the two germline ends. The CDR3 consists of 16 residues. CDR3 in amino acids: CASSEGLAGFTDTQYF. The CDR3 DNA reads as TGTGCCAGCAGTGAGGGATTGGCGGGGTTCACAGATACGCAGTATTTT.

This clone was observed a few times. The CDR3 loop reads CSVLGQGAEKLFF. CDR3 in DNA: TGCAGCGTTCTTGGACAGGGGGCGGAAAAACTGTTTTTT. The rearrangement joins TRBV29-1 to TRBJ1-4; 11 bases agree with TRBD1. This CDR3 has 13 amino acids. The V gene's germline CDR1 is SQVTM and CDR2 ANQGSEA. V dropped 5 bases and J dropped 8; count of bases not matched to a gene: 4.

The rearrangement links TRBV7-8 to TRBJ2-7, with D possibly matching TRBD1 (6 bases). CDR3 length: 13 amino acids. The V and J ends lost 5 bases and 1 base respectively, with 9 bases between them. The germline V gene encodes CDR1 SGHVS and CDR2 FQNEAQ. The CDR3 bases are TGTGCCAGCAGCCAGGGGCGTTCCTACGAGCAGTACTTC. It translates to CASSQGRSYEQYF.

This clone occurred once. This chain links TRBV28 with TRBJ2-7; D gene ambiguous. The CDR3 has 14 amino acids. CDR1 is MDHEN and CDR2 is SYDVKM in the germline V gene. V was clipped by 6 bases and J by 2 bases, with 14 bases between them. The CDR3 DNA follows: TGTGCCAGCAGCTTACTGACAAATCCCTACGAGCAGTACTTC. Its translation: CASSLLTNPYEQYF.

The chain recombines TRBV15 with TRBJ2-2; a possible D gene is TRBD1 (6 bases). The CDR3 runs 17 residues. The germline V gene encodes CDR1 LNHNV and CDR2 YYDKDF (reference sequence). V lost 3 bases and J 4 bases, leaving 18 bases between the germline ends. For the CDR3, the DNA is TGTGCCACCAGCAGCGCGGGTGGGGGCGCGGTCACCGGGGAGCTGTTTTTT. Translation: CATSSAGGGAVTGELFF.

The V call is TRBV4-2, the J call TRBJ2-5; 9 bases fit TRBD2. This CDR3 has 15 residues. The trim removed 4 bases at V and 5 bases at J, leaving 8 bases unmatched. CDR1 and CDR2 (germline): LGHNA, YNFKEQ. The CDR3 sequence is CASSLRTSAQETQYF. Here the CDR3 DNA reads TGTGCCAGCAGCCTCCGGACTAGCGCCCAGGAGACCCAGTACTTC.

The chain is built from TRBV5-1 and TRBJ1-1; 7 nucleotides match TRBD1. The trim removed 4 bases at V and 4 bases at J, leaving 7 bases unmatched. The germline CDR1 and CDR2 sequences are SGHRS and YFSETQ. The CDR3 length is 14 residues. CDR3 residues: CASSRGDSGTEAFF. As DNA, the CDR3 is TGCGCCAGCAGCAGAGGGGACAGCGGCACTGAAGCTTTCTTT.

The chain uses TRBV10-3 and TRBJ2-7, with 7 bases aligning to TRBD2. This CDR3 has 15 residues. Germline loops: CDR1 ENHRY, CDR2 SYGVKD. V shed 2 bases and J 2 bases; nucleotides not matched to a gene: 6. CDR3 region: CAISERLAIAYEQYF. The CDR3 DNA sequence: TGTGCCATCAGTGAGAGACTAGCTATCGCCTACGAGCAGTACTTC.

The gene calls are TRBV5-1 and TRBJ2-7, with D unclear. CDR1 and CDR2 from the germline V gene are SGHRS and YFSETQ. This CDR3 region has 13 residues. V shed 3 bases and J shed 1 base, with 8 bases lying between them. In nucleotides, the CDR3 is TGCGCCAGCAGCTCGGAGCGATCCTACGAGCAGTACTTC. The encoded protein is CASSSERSYEQYF.

V and J are TRBV19 and TRBJ2-3; a weak D match, TRBD2 (5 bases). The CDR3 contains 16 residues. Germline CDR1 is LNHDA and CDR2 is SQIVND (reference sequence). V lost 4 bases to trimming and J lost 4 bases, with 18 bases between them. The DNA of the CDR3 is TGTGCCAGTAGTACCAGACTGGAGGAGTGGGCAGATACGCAGTATTTT. Its protein product is CASSTRLEEWADTQYF.

The chain carries TRBV9 and TRBJ2-2, with D unclear. Trimming stripped 0 bases from V and 0 bases from J, with 6 bases between. This CDR3 contains 15 residues. Per germline, CDR1 SGDLS and CDR2 YYNGEE. CDR3 amino acids: CASSVGTSNTGELFF. The CDR3 bases are TGTGCCAGCAGCGTAGGAACATCGAACACCGGGGAGCTGTTTTTT.

This sequence joins TRBV30 and TRBJ2-5; TRBD2 matches at 7 bases. J lost 1 base, V lost 0 bases, and 5 bases had no gene match. Germline V gene sequence: CDR1 GTSNPN, CDR2 SVGIG (reference sequence). CDR3 length: 15 residues. CDR3 bases: TGTGCCTGGAGTGTAGCGGGAACATTCCAAGAGACCCAGTACTTC. This translates into CAWSVAGTFQETQYF.

The V and J genes are TRBV30 and TRBJ1-4, with 8 bases lining up with TRBD1. The germline CDR1 and CDR2 sequences are GTSNPN and SVGIG (reference sequence). CDR3 size: 15 residues. The J segment lost 5 bases and the V segment lost 2 bases, leaving 7 bases of the junction unmatched. The CDR3 DNA follows: TGTGCCTGGAGTCTTGTCGGGACAGGAAATGAAAAACTGTTTTTT. Translation gives CAWSLVGTGNEKLFF. The variable domain in full, with the rest retrieved from reference TRBV30 and TRBJ1-4, is SQTIHQWPATLVQPVGSPLSLECTVEGTSNPNLYWYRQAAGRGLQLLFYSVGIGQISSEVPQNLSASRPQDRQFILSSKKLLLSDSGFYLCAWSLVGTGNEKLFFGSGTQLSVL.

This clone was found once. One junction end does not reproduce the germline sequence, and a read error may be involved. The rearrangement uses TRBV19 and TRBJ2-5, with D maybe TRBD2 (6 bases). CDR3 length: 13 amino acids. Per germline, CDR1 LNHDA and CDR2 SQIVND (reference sequence). For the CDR3, the DNA is TGTGCCAGTAGGGGTGGGGGGAGAGAGGCCCAGTACTTC. Translated, it gives CASRGGGREAQYF.

V usage is TRBV5-1 and J usage is TRBJ2-3; the match to TRBD1 covers 9 bases. Losses at the gene ends were 1 base for V and 10 bases for J; bases not matched to a gene: 19. Germline values: CDR1 SGHRS, CDR2 YFSETQ. The CDR3 totals 18 residues. CDR3 nucleotides: TGCGCCAGCAGCTTGTGGGGAGGACAGGGGATGACTGGAGGGGCGCAGTATTTT. Protein: CASSLWGGQGMTGGAQYF.

In its sample, this clone was seen a few times. V gene TRBV7-9 combines with J gene TRBJ1-2; D perhaps matches TRBD1 (5 bases). Germline V gene sequence: CDR1 SEHNR, CDR2 FQNEAQ (reference sequence). V lost 4 bases and J lost 8, with 14 bases in between. This CDR3 contains 13 residues. In DNA, the CDR3 is TGTGCCAGCAGCTACCAGGGATTTGAGGGCTACACCTTC. Its protein product is CASSYQGFEGYTF.

The chain recombines TRBV7-2 with TRBJ2-7; 7 bases are shared with TRBD2. The V segment lost 5 bases and the J segment 3 bases; nucleotides outside the gene matches: 10. CDR1 SGHTA and CDR2 FQGNSA come from the germline V gene. The CDR3 length is 15 residues. The CDR3 sequence is CASSHWREWVYEQYF. CDR3 DNA: TGTGCCAGCAGCCATTGGCGGGAGTGGGTCTACGAGCAGTACTTC.

V gene TRBV4-3 combines with J gene TRBJ2-1, with a tentative D call TRBD1 (5 bases). The CDR3 loop spans 14 amino acids. Between the trimmed V and J ends, which lost 0 bases and 13 bases, there was a span of 16 bases. Per the germline V gene, CDR1 is LGHNA and CDR2 is YSLEER. The CDR3 DNA follows: TGCGCCAGCAGCCAAGAATTTGGGGCAGATCAACAGTTCTTC. This translates into CASSQEFGADQQFF.

The V and J genes are TRBV7-2 and TRBJ1-1; D is unclear. The V gene's germline CDR1 is SGHTA and CDR2 FQGNSA. The CDR3 runs 15 residues. The ends were cut back, 2 bases at V and 4 bases at J, with 14 bases in the middle. The CDR3 coding sequence is TGTGCCAGCAGCTTATTTAATGTCTTGAGCACTGAAGCTTTCTTT. Residues: CASSLFNVLSTEAFF.

V gene TRBV28 combines with J gene TRBJ2-7, with a weak D call TRBD1 (6 bases). The germline V gene encodes CDR1 MDHEN and CDR2 SYDVKM. Trimming took 0 bases from V and 1 from J, leaving 19 bases between them. The CDR3 spans 18 residues. In nucleotides, the CDR3 is TGTGCCAGCAGTTTATGGTTCGTTACAGGGACGGTTTCCTACGAGCAGTACTTC. It is translated as CASSLWFVTGTVSYEQYF.

The chain links TRBV27 to TRBJ2-3; TRBD2 matches at 14 bases. This CDR3 is 18 amino acids long. Germline CDR1 MNHEY, CDR2 SMNVEV (reference sequence). The V and J ends lost 0 bases and 4 bases, in that order; junction bases with no gene match: 6. The CDR3 DNA is TGTGCCAGCAGTTTATCATTGGGACTAGCGGGAGTGGCAGATACGCAGTATTTT. Protein sequence: CASSLSLGLAGVADTQYF.

J is TRBJ1-1 and V is TRBV9, with 8 bases that match TRBD1. From germline, CDR1 is SGDLS and CDR2 YYNGEE. The CDR3 length is 16 residues. V lost 0 bases to trimming and J lost 1 base; unmatched junction nucleotides: 5. In nucleotides, the CDR3 is TGTGCCAGCAGCGTAGTCCCCCAGGGGGCGAACACTGAAGCTTTCTTT. Amino acids: CASSVVPQGANTEAFF.

The J gene is TRBJ2-7, the V gene TRBV27, with TRBD1 matching 12 bases. V gave up 5 bases and J gave up 7 bases; unmatched junction bases: 9. The CDR3 is 15 residues long. Germline V CDR1 and CDR2: MNHEY, SMNVEV (reference sequence). The CDR3 is CASSTGQGAFREQYF. The CDR3 coding sequence is TGTGCCAGCAGTACGGGACAGGGGGCCTTTCGTGAGCAGTACTTC.

This clone was counted once. The chain has TRBV7-2 and TRBJ2-5; 9 positions agree with TRBD1. Matching the DNA end better, TRBJ2-7 makes the J call doubtful. CDR3 length equals 17 residues. The germline CDR1 and CDR2 sequences are SGHTA and FQGNSA. CDR3 residues: CASSLQVLQGASYEQYF. The CDR3 region has the DNA TGTGCCAGCAGCTTACAGGTCTTACAGGGGGCGTCCTACGAGCAGTACTTC.

This chain joins TRBV7-8 and TRBJ2-5, with TRBD2 identical over 8 bases. V trimming: 7 bases; J trimming: 5 bases; junction bases outside the gene matches: 9. CDR3 size: 14 residues. Germline CDR1 is SGHVS and CDR2 is FQNEAQ. This chain's CDR3 is CASTSPGGLETQYF. The DNA for the CDR3 is TGTGCCAGCACCTCGCCGGGGGGGCTGGAGACCCAGTACTTC.

This chain links TRBV18 with TRBJ1-1; 7 bases line up with TRBD1. Germline CDR1 KGHSH, CDR2 LQKENI. The trim removed 0 bases at V and 5 bases at J, leaving 6 bases unmatched. This CDR3 is 15 amino acids long. The CDR3: CASSPPPTGRTEAFF. In nucleotides, the CDR3 is TGTGCCAGCTCACCACCTCCGACAGGGAGGACTGAAGCTTTCTTT. The full variable domain, in which reference TRBV18 and TRBJ1-1 provide the parts outside the CDR3, is NAGVMQNPRHLVRRRGQEARLRCSPMKGHSHVYWYRQLPEEGLKFMVYLQKENIIDESGMPKERFSAEFPKEGPSILRIQQVVRGDSAAYFCASSPPPTGRTEAFFGQGTRLTVV.

This clone has just a few counts. CDR3 in amino acids: CASSQDGTGNTGELFF. The DNA of the CDR3 is TGCGCCAGCAGCCAAGATGGTACGGGGAACACCGGGGAGCTGTTTTTT. The gene calls are TRBV4-3 and TRBJ2-2, with D hard to call. This CDR3 has 16 residues. Germline V CDR1 and CDR2: LGHNA, YSLEER. V was clipped by 0 bases and J by 1 base, with 9 bases between them.

This clone was seen just once. The chain has TRBV6-5 and TRBJ2-7, with D possibly being TRBD1 (5 bases). The CDR3 spans 14 residues. CDR1 and CDR2 (germline): MNHEY, SVGAGI. Trimming took 0 bases from V and 6 from J, leaving 12 bases between them. CDR3 region: CASSYSARVAEQYF. The CDR3 DNA reads as TGTGCCAGCAGTTACTCGGCCAGGGTGGCCGAGCAGTACTTC.